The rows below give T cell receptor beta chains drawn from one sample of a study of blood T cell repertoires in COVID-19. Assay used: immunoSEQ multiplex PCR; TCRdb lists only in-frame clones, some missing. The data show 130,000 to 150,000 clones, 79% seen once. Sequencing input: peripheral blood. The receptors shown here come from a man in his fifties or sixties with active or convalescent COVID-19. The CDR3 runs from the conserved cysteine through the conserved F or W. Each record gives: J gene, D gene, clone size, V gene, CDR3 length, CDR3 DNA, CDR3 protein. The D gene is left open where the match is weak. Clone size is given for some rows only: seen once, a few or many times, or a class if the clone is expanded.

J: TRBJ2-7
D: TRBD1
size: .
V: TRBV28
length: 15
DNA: TGTGCCAGCAGTCTCACCGGGACAGGGGGCTACGAGCAGTACTTC
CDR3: CASSLTGTGGYEQYF

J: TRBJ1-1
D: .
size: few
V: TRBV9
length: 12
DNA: TGTGCCAGCAGCGTAGCGGAGACTGAAGCTTTCTTT
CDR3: CASSVAETEAFF

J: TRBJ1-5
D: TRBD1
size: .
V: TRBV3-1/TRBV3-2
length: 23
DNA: TGTGCCAGCCCAAAGCCCTCCACGTCGGGCGGGACAGGGGTTGAGTATAGCAATCAGCCCCAGCATTTT
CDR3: CASPKPSTSGGTGVEYSNQPQHF

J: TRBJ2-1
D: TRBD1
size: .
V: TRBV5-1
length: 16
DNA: TGCGCCAGCAGCTTGGGTGACAGGGGGCGCGTGAATGGGCAGTTCTTC
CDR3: CASSLGDRGRVNGQFF

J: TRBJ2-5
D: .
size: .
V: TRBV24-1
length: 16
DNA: TGTGCCACCAGTGACGCCGGGCCGGGAGCTGAAGAGACCCAGTACTTC
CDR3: CATSDAGPGAEETQYF

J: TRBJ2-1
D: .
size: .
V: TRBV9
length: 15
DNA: TGTGCCAGCAGCGCCTACGGGACTCAAGACAATGAGCAGTTCTTC
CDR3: CASSAYGTQDNEQFF

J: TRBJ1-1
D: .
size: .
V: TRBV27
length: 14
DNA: TGTGCCAGCAGATTGGGACAACCGAACACTGAAGCTTTCTTT
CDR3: CASRLGQPNTEAFF

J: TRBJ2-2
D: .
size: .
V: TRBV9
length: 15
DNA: TGTGCCAGCAGCGTAGACAGGGTCGACACCGGGGAGCTGTTTTTT
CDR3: CASSVDRVDTGELFF

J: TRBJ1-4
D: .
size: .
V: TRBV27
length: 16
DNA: TGTGCCAGCAGTTTATTACCTGCAGGGGCGTTTGAAAAACTGTTTTTT
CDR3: CASSLLPAGAFEKLFF

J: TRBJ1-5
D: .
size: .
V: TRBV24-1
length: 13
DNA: TGTGCCACCAGTGATCAGACAGTACAGCCCCAGCATTTT
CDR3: CATSDQTVQPQHF

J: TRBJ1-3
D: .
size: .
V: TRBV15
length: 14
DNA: TGTGCCACCAGCAGAGTTCGCTCTGGAAACACCATATATTTT
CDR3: CATSRVRSGNTIYF

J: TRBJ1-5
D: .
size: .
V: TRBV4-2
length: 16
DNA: TGTGCCAGCAGCCAAGATGGGCTCTATAGCAATCAGCCCCAGCATTTT
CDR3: CASSQDGLYSNQPQHF

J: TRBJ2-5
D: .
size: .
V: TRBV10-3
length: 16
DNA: TGTGCCATCAGTGAAAGAAATCTCGGACAGCAAGAGACCCAGTACTTC
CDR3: CAISERNLGQQETQYF

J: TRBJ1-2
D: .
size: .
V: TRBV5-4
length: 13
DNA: TGTGCCAGCAGCTTACCCGCGGGCTTCGGCTACACCTTC
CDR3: CASSLPAGFGYTF

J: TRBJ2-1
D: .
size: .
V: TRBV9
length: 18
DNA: TGTGCCAGCAGCGTGCCCCTTAGGGGGCGGGACTCCTACAATGAGCAGTTCTTC
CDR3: CASSVPLRGRDSYNEQFF

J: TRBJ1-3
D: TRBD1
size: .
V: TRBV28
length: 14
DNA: TGTGCCAGCAGAACGACAGGGGCTGGAAACACCATATATTTT
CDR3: CASRTTGAGNTIYF

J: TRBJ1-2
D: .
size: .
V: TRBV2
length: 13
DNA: TGTGCCAGCAGCTCGACATCTAACTATGGCTACACCTTC
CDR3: CASSSTSNYGYTF

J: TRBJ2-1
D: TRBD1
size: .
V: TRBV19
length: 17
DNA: TGTGCCAGTAGTATTGGGACAGGATTTAGCTCCTACAATGAGCAGTTCTTC
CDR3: CASSIGTGFSSYNEQFF

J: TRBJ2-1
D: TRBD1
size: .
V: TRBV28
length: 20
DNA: TGTGCCAGCAGTTTCCCGGGACAGGGGGTTGCGGCCTACTCCTACAATGAGCAGTTCTTC
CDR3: CASSFPGQGVAAYSYNEQFF

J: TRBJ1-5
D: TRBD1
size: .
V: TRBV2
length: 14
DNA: TGTGCCAGCAGTGGGGAAGGGGGCGAGCAGCCCCAGCATTTT
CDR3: CASSGEGGEQPQHF

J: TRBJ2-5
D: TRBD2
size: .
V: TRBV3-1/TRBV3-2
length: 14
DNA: TGTGCCATCAGGACTAGCGGGTCTGGAGAGACCCAGTACTTC
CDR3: CAIRTSGSGETQYF

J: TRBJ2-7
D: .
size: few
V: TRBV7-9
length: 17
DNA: TGTGCCAGCAGCTTAGGATTCGGCGGGGAGAGCCCCAACCTCCCGCACTTC
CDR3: CASSLGFGGESPNLPHF

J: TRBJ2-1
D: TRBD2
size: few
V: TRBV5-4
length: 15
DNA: TGTGCCAGCAGTTTGGCACTAGCGGGAGGGAATGAGCAGTTCTTC
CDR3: CASSLALAGGNEQFF

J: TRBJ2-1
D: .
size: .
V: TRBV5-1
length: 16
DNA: TGCGCCAGCAGCTTATTGGGGGACACCTTAACCAATGAGCAGTTCTTC
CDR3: CASSLLGDTLTNEQFF

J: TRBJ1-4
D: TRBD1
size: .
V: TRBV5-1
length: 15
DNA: TGCGCCAGCAGCCTTTACCGGGACAGAGGGTCAAAACTGTTTTTT
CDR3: CASSLYRDRGSKLFF

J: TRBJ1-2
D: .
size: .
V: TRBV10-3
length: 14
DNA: TGTGCCATCAGTGAGTCGGATCAGGGGTATGGCTACACCTTC
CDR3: CAISESDQGYGYTF

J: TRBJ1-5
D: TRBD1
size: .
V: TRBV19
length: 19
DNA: TGTGCCAGTAGTACACCCCTCCGGGGACAGGGGTTACCACATCAGCCCCAGCATTTT
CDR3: CASSTPLRGQGLPHQPQHF

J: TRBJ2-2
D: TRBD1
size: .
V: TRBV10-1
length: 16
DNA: TGCGCCAGCAGTCTAATGGGGGACAGGGTTGGCGGGGAGCTGTTTTTT
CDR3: CASSLMGDRVGGELFF

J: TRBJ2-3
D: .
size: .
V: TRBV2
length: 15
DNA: TGTGCCAGCAGTGTCTGGGACATACCCACAGATACGCAGTATTTT
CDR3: CASSVWDIPTDTQYF

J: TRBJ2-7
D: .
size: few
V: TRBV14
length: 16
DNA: TGTGCCAGCAGCCAAGACTTGTCAGGGGAGTGGTACGAGCAGTACTTC
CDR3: CASSQDLSGEWYEQYF

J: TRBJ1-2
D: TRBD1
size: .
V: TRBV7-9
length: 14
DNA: TGTGCCAGCAGCCCGTTACAGGGGGGATATGGCTACACCTTC
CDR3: CASSPLQGGYGYTF

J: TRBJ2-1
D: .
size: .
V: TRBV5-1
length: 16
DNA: TGCGCCAGCAGCTCGGACTTAAAGAGGGCTTACAATGAGCAGTTCTTC
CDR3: CASSSDLKRAYNEQFF

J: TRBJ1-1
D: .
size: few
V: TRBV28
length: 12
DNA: TGTGCCAGCAGTTTAAACAGGGTGGAAGCTTTCTTT
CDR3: CASSLNRVEAFF

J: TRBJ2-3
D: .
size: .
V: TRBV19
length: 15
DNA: TGTGCCAGTAGTATGGGGCAGGCCCGCACAGATACGCAGTATTTT
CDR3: CASSMGQARTDTQYF

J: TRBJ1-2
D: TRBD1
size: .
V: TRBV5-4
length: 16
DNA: TGTGCCAGCAGCTTTAGTAGGACAGGGAATAACTATGGCTACACCTTC
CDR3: CASSFSRTGNNYGYTF

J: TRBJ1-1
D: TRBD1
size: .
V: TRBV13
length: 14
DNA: TGTGCCAGCAGCCCGGGACAGGGGAAAACTGAAGCTTTCTTT
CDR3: CASSPGQGKTEAFF

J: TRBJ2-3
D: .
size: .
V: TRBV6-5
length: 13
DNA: TGTGCCAGCAGTTCAACAGACACAGATACGCAGTATTTT
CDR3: CASSSTDTDTQYF

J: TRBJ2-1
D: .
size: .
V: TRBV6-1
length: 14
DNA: TGTGCCAGCAGTGAAGATGTCAGGGGCAATGAGCAGTTCTTC
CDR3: CASSEDVRGNEQFF

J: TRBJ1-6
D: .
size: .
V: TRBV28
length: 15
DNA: TGTGCCAGCAGTTTGGAGGCCTTCTATAATTCACCCCTCCACTTT
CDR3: CASSLEAFYNSPLHF

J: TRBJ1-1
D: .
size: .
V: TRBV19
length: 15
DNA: TGTGCCAGTAGTATATCGGGACTTTTGAACACTGAAGCTTTCTTT
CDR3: CASSISGLLNTEAFF

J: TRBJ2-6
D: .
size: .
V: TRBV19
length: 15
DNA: TGTGCCAGTAGTGCCCAGGGTACTGGGGCCAACGTCCTGACTTTC
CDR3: CASSAQGTGANVLTF